This entry concerns a single T cell receptor beta chain. These data originate in a study of blood T cell repertoires in COVID-19. About the study: The United States, Italy and Spain supplied acute and convalescent COVID-19 samples. PBMCs, B-cell-depleted T cells, or T cells provided the cDNA or gDNA that made up the material.

Methods used by the authors: It was from reference gene primer amplification that nucleated cell counts were estimated. The protocol was immunoSEQ multiplex PCR, while the TCRdb copy is restricted to in-frame clones and leaves out a portion. The DNA was the basis for D and trimming; V, J and clone size are from that table. The sample lists around 250,000 clones, roughly 90% occurring once. The sequenced sample was peripheral blood. The TCR originated in a man aged 60 to 75 with acute or convalescent COVID-19.

CDR3 bases: TGTGCCTGGAGTCTTTTGGATCCCGGGGACCCGCGGGACACAGATACGCAGTATTTT. Translated, it gives CAWSLLDPGDPRDTDTQYF. The V gene is TRBV30, the J gene TRBJ2-3; D possibly corresponds to TRBD2 (6 bases). This CDR3 is built from 19 residues. The germline CDR1 and CDR2 sequences are GTSNPN and SVGIG (reference sequence). Trimming stripped 2 bases from V and 2 bases from J, with 26 bases between.